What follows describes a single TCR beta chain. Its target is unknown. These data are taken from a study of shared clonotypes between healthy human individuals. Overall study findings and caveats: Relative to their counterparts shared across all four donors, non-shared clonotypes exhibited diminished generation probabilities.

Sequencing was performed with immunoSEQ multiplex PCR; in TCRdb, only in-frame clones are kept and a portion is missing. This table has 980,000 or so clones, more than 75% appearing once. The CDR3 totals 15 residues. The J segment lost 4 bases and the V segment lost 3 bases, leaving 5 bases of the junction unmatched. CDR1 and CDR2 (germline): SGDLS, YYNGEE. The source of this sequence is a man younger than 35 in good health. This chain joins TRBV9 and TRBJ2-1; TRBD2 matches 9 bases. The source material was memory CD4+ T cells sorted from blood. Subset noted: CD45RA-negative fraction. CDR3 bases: TGTGCCAGCAGCGCGCGACTAGCGGATTACAATGAGCAGTTCTTC. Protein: CASSARLADYNEQFF.